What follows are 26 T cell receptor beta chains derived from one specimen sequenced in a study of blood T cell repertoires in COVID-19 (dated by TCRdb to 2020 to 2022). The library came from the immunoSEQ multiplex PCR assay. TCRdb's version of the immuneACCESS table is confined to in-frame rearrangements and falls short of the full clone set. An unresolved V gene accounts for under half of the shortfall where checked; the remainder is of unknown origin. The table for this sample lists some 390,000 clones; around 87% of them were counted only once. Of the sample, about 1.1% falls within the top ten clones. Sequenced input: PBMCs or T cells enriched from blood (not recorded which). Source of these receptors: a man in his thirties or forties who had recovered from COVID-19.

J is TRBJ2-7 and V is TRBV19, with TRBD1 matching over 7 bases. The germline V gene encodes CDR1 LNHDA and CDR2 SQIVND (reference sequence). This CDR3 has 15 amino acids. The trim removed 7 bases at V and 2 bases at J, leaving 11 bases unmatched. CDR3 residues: CASTQGVDRAYEQYF. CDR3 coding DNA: TGTGCCAGTACCCAGGGGGTAGACAGGGCCTACGAGCAGTACTTC. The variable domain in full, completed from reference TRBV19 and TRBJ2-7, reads DGGITQSPKYLFRKEGQNVTLSCEQNLNHDAMYWYRQDPGQGLRLIYYSQIVNDFQKGDIAEGYSVSREKKESFPLTVTSAQKNPTAFYLCASTQGVDRAYEQYFGPGTRLTVT.

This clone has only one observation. The CDR3 DNA is TGTGCCAGCCTCCGGGGAGAAGGGACCGGGGAGCTGTTTTTT. Translation gives CASLRGEGTGELFF. The chain combines TRBV7-9 with TRBJ2-2, with a possible D match to TRBD2 (5 bases). Trimming cost V 8 bases and J 5 bases, with 15 bases left between them. This CDR3 contains 14 residues. The V gene's germline CDR1 is SEHNR and CDR2 FQNEAQ (reference sequence).

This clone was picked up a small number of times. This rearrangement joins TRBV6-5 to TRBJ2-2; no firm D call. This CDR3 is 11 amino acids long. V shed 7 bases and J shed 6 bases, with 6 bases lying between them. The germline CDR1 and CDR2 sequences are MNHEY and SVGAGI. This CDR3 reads CASMGAGELFF. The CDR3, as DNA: TGTGCCAGCATGGGCGCCGGGGAGCTGTTTTTT.

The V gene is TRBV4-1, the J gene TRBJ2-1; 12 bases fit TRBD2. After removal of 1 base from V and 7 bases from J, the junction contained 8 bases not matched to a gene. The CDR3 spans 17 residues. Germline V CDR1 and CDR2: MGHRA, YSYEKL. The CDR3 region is CASSQGLGLAGGNEQFF. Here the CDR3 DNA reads TGCGCCAGCAGCCAAGGATTGGGGCTAGCGGGAGGGAATGAGCAGTTCTTC.

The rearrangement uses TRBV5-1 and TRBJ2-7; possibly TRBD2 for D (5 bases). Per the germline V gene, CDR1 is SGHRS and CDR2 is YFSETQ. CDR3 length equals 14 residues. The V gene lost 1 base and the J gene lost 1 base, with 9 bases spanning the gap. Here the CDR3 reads CASSLSRESYEQYF. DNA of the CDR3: TGCGCCAGCAGCTTGTCGAGGGAGTCCTACGAGCAGTACTTC.

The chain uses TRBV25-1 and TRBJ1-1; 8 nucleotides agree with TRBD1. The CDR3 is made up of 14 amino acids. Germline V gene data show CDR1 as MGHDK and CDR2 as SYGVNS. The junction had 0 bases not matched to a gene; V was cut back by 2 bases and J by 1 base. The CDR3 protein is CASSEGTGNTEAFF. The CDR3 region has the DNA TGTGCCAGCAGTGAAGGGACAGGGAACACTGAAGCTTTCTTT.

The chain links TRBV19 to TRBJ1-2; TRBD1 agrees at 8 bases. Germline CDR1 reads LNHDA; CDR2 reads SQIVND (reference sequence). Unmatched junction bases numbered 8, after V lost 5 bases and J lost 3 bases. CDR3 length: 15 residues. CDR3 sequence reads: CASSSPGQAYYGYTF. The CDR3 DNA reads TGTGCCAGTAGTTCTCCGGGACAGGCATACTATGGCTACACCTTC.

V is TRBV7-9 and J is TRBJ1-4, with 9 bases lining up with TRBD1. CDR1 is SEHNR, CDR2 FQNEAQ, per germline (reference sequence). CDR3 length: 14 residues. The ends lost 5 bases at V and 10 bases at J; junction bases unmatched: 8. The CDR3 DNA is TGTGCCAGCAGCGGGACAGGGAAGTCGGGAAAACTGTTTTTT. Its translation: CASSGTGKSGKLFF.

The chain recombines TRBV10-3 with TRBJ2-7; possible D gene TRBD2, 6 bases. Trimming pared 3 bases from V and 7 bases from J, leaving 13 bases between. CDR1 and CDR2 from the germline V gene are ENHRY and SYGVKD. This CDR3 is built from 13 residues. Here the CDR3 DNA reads TGTGCCATCAGTGACGGGGGAACTTGGGAGCAGTACTTC. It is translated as CAISDGGTWEQYF.

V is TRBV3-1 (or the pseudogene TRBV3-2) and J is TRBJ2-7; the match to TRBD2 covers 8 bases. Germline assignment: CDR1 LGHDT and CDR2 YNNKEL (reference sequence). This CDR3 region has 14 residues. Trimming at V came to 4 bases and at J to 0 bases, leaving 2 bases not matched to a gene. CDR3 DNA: TGTGCCAGCAGCCTTAGCGGGAACTCCTACGAGCAGTACTTC. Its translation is CASSLSGNSYEQYF.

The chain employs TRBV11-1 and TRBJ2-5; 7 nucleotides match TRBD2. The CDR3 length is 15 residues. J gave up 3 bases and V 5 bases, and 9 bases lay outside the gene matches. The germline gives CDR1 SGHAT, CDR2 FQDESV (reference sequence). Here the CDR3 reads CASSVGSLAEETQYF. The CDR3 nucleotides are TGTGCCAGCAGCGTGGGGAGCCTAGCGGAAGAGACCCAGTACTTC.

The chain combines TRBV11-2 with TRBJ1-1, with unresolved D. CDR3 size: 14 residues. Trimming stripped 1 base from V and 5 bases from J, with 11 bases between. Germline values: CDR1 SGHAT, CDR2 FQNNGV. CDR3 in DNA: TGTGCCAGCAGCTTAGTCGGAGGGCGGACTGAAGCTTTCTTT. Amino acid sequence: CASSLVGGRTEAFF.

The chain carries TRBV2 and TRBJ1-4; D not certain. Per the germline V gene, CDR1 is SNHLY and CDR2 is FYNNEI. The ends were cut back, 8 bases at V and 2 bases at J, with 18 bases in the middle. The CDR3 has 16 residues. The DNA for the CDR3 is TGTGCCAGCGTTTATCCCAGCTTAGCGACTAATGAAAAACTGTTTTTT. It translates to CASVYPSLATNEKLFF.

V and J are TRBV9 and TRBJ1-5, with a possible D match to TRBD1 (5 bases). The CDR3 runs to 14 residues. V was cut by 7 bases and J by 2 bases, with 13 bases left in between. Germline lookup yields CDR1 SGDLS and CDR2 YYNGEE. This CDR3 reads CASGNGGGNQPQHF. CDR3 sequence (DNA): TGTGCCAGCGGCAACGGGGGGGGCAATCAGCCCCAGCATTTT.

CDR3 sequence (DNA): TGTGCCAGCACCGGGACAGATCTACAAGAGACCCAGTACTTC. Amino acid sequence: CASTGTDLQETQYF. V and J are TRBV2 and TRBJ2-5; 7 positions agree with TRBD1. The CDR3 contains 14 residues. Looked up from germline, CDR1 is SNHLY and CDR2 is FYNNEI. V trimming: 7 bases; J trimming: 2 bases; junction bases outside the gene matches: 7.

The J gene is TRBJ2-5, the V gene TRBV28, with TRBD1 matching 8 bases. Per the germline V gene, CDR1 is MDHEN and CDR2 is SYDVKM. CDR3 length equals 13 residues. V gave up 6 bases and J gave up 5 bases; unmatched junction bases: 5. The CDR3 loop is CASRWTGWETQYF. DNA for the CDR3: TGTGCCAGCAGGTGGACAGGGTGGGAGACCCAGTACTTC.

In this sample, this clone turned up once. Written as DNA, the CDR3 is TGTGCCAGCGAGACAGATACGCAGTATTTT. Translated, it gives CASETDTQYF. The chain couples TRBV6-8 to TRBJ2-3; D gene uncertain. Germline V CDR1 and CDR2: MNHGY, SAAAGT. V lost 8 bases to trimming and J lost 3 bases, with 3 bases between them. CDR3 length: 10 amino acids.

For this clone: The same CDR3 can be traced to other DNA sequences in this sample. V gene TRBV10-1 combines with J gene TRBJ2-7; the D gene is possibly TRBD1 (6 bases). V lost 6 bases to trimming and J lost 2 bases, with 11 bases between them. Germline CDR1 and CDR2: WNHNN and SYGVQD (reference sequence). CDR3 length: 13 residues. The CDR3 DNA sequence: TGCGCCAGCAGCCCCGGACAGACCTACGAGCAGTACTTC. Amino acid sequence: CASSPGQTYEQYF.

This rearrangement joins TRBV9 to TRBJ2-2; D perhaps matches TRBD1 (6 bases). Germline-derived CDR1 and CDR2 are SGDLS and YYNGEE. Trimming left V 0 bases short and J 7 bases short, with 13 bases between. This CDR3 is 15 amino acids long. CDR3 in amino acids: CASSVVGAWGGELFF. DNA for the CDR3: TGTGCCAGCAGCGTAGTGGGGGCCTGGGGCGGGGAGCTGTTTTTT.

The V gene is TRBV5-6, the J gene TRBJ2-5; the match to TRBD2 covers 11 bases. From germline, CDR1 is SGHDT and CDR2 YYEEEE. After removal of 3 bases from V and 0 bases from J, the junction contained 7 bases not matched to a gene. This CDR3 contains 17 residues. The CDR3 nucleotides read TGTGCCAGCAGCTCCGGGACTAGCGGACGCTACCAAGAGACCCAGTACTTC. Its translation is CASSSGTSGRYQETQYF. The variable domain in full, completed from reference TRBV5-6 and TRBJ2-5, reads DAGVTQSPTHLIKTRGQQVTLRCSPKSGHDTVSWYQQALGQGPQFIFQYYEEEERQRGNFPDRFSGHQFPNYSSELNVNALLLGDSALYLCASSSGTSGRYQETQYFGPGTRLLVL.

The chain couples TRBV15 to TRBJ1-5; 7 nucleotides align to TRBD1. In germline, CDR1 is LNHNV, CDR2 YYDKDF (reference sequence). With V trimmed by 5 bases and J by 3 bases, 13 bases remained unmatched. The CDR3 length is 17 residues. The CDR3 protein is CATSGLSSGQNNQPQHF. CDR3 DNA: TGTGCCACCAGCGGTTTGTCATCGGGACAGAACAATCAGCCCCAGCATTTT.

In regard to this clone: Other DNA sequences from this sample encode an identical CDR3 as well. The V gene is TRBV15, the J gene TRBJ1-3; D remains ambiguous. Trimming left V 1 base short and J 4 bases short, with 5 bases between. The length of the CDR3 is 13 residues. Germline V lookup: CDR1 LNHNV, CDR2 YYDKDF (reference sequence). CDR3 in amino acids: CATSRGAGNTIYF. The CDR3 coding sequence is TGTGCCACCAGCAGAGGGGCCGGAAACACCATATATTTT. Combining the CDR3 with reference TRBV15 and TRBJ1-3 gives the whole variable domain DAMVIQNPRYQVTQFGKPVTLSCSQTLNHNVMYWYQQKSSQAPKLLFHYYDKDFNNEADTPDNFQSRRPNTSFCFLDIRSPGLGDTAMYLCATSRGAGNTIYFGEGSWLTVV.

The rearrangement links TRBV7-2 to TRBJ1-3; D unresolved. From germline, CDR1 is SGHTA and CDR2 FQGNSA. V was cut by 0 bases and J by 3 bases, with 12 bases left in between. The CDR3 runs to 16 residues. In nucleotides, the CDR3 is TGTGCCAGCAGCTTAGCTGTGGAGATTGGTGGAAACACCATATATTTT. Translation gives CASSLAVEIGGNTIYF. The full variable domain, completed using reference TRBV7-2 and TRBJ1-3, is GAGVSQSPSNKVTEKGKDVELRCDPISGHTALYWYRQSLGQGLEFLIYFQGNSAPDKSGLPSDRFSAERTGGSVSTLTIQRTQQEDSAVYLCASSLAVEIGGNTIYFGEGSWLTVV.

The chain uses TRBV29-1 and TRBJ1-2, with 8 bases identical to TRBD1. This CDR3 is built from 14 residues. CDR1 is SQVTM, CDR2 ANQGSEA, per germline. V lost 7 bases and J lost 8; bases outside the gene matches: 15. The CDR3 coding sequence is TGCAGCGCTCCGGGGACAGGTAGCACCCAGGGCTACACCTTC. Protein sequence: CSAPGTGSTQGYTF.

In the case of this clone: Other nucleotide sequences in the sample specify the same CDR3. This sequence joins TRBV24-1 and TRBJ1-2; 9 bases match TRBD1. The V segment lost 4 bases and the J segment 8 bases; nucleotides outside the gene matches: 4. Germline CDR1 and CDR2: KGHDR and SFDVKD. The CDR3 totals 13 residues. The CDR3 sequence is CATSEFTGGGYTF. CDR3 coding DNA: TGTGCCACCAGTGAGTTTACAGGGGGCGGCTACACCTTC.

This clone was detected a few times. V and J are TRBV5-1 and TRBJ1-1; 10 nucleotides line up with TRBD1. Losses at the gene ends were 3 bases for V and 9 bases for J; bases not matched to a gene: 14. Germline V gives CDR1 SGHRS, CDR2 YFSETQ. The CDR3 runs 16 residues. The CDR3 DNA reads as TGCGCCAGCAGCTGGGGACAGGGGAGTGGCGGGGGGAAAGCTTTCTTT. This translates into CASSWGQGSGGGKAFF.